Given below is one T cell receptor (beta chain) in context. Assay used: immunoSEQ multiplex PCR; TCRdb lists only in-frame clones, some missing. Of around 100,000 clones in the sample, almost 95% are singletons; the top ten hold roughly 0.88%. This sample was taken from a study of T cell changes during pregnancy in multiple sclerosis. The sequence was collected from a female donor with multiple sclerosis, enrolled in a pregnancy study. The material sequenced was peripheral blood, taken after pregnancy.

The CDR3 DNA is TGCGCCAGCAGCCAAGCTCTAGACACTGAAGCTTTCTTT. Translation: CASSQALDTEAFF. The gene calls are TRBV4-3 and TRBJ1-1; no definite D call. This CDR3 has 13 residues. V lost 1 base and J 3 bases, leaving 6 bases between the germline ends. Germline CDR1 is LGHNA and CDR2 is YSLEER.